Below, one T cell receptor beta chain is given with its context. Which antigen it targets is not known. Base qualities were left out, and no much larger clone turns up one base away. This sample was taken from a study of OX40 agonist ivuxolimab in advanced cancers. For context, the study as a whole: Ivuxolimab was a fully human IgG2 agonistic monoclonal antibody targeting the costimulatory receptor OX40 (CD134). Intravenous ivuxolimab was administered to patients every 2 weeks at six dose levels: 0.01, 0.1, 0.3, 1.5, 3 and 10 mg/kg. Of the 50 to 55 dose-escalation patients, hepatocellular carcinoma was present in around 19, melanoma in some 15, renal cell carcinoma in 9 and head and neck cancer in 9. A male proportion of roughly 80% and a mean age of about 60 years, ranging from 23 to 79, were recorded for the dose-escalation cohort. Patients were allowed to have had prior anti-PD-1, anti-PD-L1 or anti-CTLA-4 therapy, and more than 30% of the dose-escalation patients had previously received checkpoint inhibitors. Partial responses occurred in three dose-escalation patients: two with cutaneous melanoma and one with hepatocellular carcinoma. Peripheral TCRbeta sequencing aimed to test whether ivuxolimab altered TCR sequence diversity and caused clonal T-cell expansion. The paper reports the monotherapy dose-escalation portion (N of about 52 patients) of the phase I ivuxolimab trial.

The trial excluded patients who had a history of autoimmune disease or who were on systemic immunosuppression. Peripheral blood for TCR sequencing was drawn from every dose cohort at baseline, at cycle 4 day 1 and at cycle 7 day 1. The samples were drawn from a first-in-human, open-label, multicenter phase I dose-escalation trial of ivuxolimab. Adults with locally advanced or metastatic melanoma, renal cell, hepatocellular, or head and neck squamous cell carcinoma were enrolled in the trial. Before TCR sequencing, CD4+ and CD8+ T cells were separately sorted from peripheral blood. For sequencing of the TCRbeta CDR3 region, genomic DNA was extracted from the sorted cells. The immunoSEQ Assay was used to sequence the TCRbeta CDR3 regions. Drawn from immuneACCESS, this table holds only the in-frame rearrangements with V and J called that TCRdb kept. Clones are partly lost; checked studies trace under half to an unresolved V gene and leave the rest unexplained. The sample yields 82,000 or so clones; about 90% were counted once. The ten largest clonotypes hold 1.1% of the sample.

The CDR3, cysteine through phenylalanine, is 15 amino acids long. Left in the record is the CDR3 DNA by itself, 45 bases read in frame from the first base. V was cut back by 3 bases and J by 3 bases, leaving a gap of 15 bases between them. Looking up the germline V gene yields CDR1 KGHSH and CDR2 LQKENI. The research as a whole found: Antigen specificity was not determined for the clonally expanded peripheral T cells. Partial responders in the 0.1-3.0 mg/kg groups had among the lowest normalized peripheral clonal expansion, especially among CD8+ T cells. Low levels of normalized T-cell clonal expansion were also shown by some nonresponding patients. On average, CD8+ T cells showed more expanded clones than CD4+ T cells after ivuxolimab. At doses of 0.1 to 3.0 mg/kg, clonal expansion of both CD4+ and CD8+ blood T cells was observed from baseline to week 6.

The sequences come from CD4+ or CD8+ T cells sorted from blood, collected in a trial of the OX40 agonist ivuxolimab. Recombination linked TRBV18 to TRBJ2-7; too little of a D gene remains to name it. The TCR originated in an adult with an advanced solid tumor such as melanoma, head and neck, liver or kidney cancer. In nucleotides, the sequence is TGTGCCAGCTCACCGCTTGGCCAGGAGAGCTACGAGCAGTACTTC. This codes for CASSPLGQESYEQYF.